This T cell receptor (beta chain) was documented in a study of T cell changes during pregnancy in multiple sclerosis. The data were produced by immunoSEQ multiplex PCR, yet TCRdb's version contains in-frame clones alone and is incomplete. The data show about 44,000 clones, about 95% seen once. The origin of this receptor is a female donor with multiple sclerosis, enrolled in a pregnancy study. The sequenced sample was peripheral blood, obtained in the second trimester of pregnancy.

Here the CDR3 reads CASSLGGLFYSYEQYF. The CDR3 bases are TGTGCCAGCAGCTTAGGGGGGCTCTTCTATTCCTACGAGCAGTACTTC. The chain couples TRBV7-8 to TRBJ2-7, with a possible D match to TRBD1 (6 bases). The CDR3 length is 16 residues. Germline V CDR1 and CDR2: SGHVS, FQNEAQ. The V and J ends lost 1 base and 1 base respectively, with 14 bases between them.